This T cell receptor (beta chain) was sequenced in a study of early T cells in non-severe SARS-CoV-2 infection. Looking at the study overall: Sequencing of bulk RNA from unsorted whole blood was done, without chain pairing.

General observations from the study: Sequences matched to VDJdb favored anti-spike CD8 responses, while private and CD4 specificities were missed.

The CDR3 runs 15 residues. Individually, cDNA molecules had unique molecular identifiers attached to them. TCRdb re-analysed the 5' RACE reads in MiXCR, keeping a single row per CDR3 protein. The table includes more than 40,000 distinct CDR3 sequences, roughly 7% detected once. Points on this clonotype: Antigen specificity is unknown.

The source of this sequence is an adult who was a healthcare worker with PCR-confirmed SARS-CoV-2 infection or an uninfected control (not recorded which). The sequenced material came from whole blood. The chain links TRBV21-1 to TRBJ2-1; TRBD2, the D gene given by the table, was not confirmed from the DNA. TRBV21-1 is given as a pseudogene. The CDR3 coding sequence is TGTGCCAGCAGCAAACGGTGGCAGGGAGGGAATGAGCAGTTCTTC. It yields the protein CASSKRWQGGNEQFF.